These 28 T cell receptor beta chains came from one sample sequenced in a study of T cells in localized non-small cell lung cancer. Only in-frame clones appear in the TCRdb table, and some are missing; sequencing was by immunoSEQ multiplex PCR. The table records about 13,000 clones, under 30% of them present only once. The starting material was lung tumor tissue, obtained before any cancer treatment. These receptor sequences come from a female donor aged 60 or older with stage I lung adenocarcinoma.

This clone was detected a few times. The rearrangement links TRBV9 to TRBJ2-1; 10 bases map to TRBD2. Germline V lookup: CDR1 SGDLS, CDR2 YYNGEE. Unmatched junction bases numbered 12, after V lost 5 bases and J lost 13 bases. This CDR3 is 14 amino acids long. In DNA, the CDR3 is TGTGCCAGCAGTCCAATCACCGGGACTAGCGCTCAGTTCTTC. Protein product: CASSPITGTSAQFF. The whole variable domain, filled in from reference TRBV9 and TRBJ2-1, reads DSGVTQTPKHLITATGQRVTLRCSPRSGDLSVYWYQQSLDQGLQFLIQYYNGEERAKGNILERFSAQQFPDLHSELNLSSLELGDSALYFCASSPITGTSAQFFGPGTRLTVL.

This clone was counted at least ten times. The rearrangement links TRBV16 to TRBJ2-1; 13 nucleotides match TRBD2. This CDR3 comprises 22 residues. Per germline, CDR1 KGHSY and CDR2 FQNENV. J gave up 4 bases and V 4 bases, and 22 bases lay outside the gene matches. The CDR3 sequence: CASSRILGRTSGRGAVYNEQFF. CDR3 sequence (DNA): TGTGCCAGCAGCCGGATACTTGGGAGGACTAGCGGGAGAGGGGCTGTATACAATGAGCAGTTCTTC.

V usage is TRBV5-1 and J usage is TRBJ2-7; D not certain. Germline-derived CDR1 and CDR2 are SGHRS and YFSETQ. V was pared by 4 bases and J by 7 bases, with 21 bases between. CDR3 length: 15 amino acids. This chain's CDR3 is CASSARVGPLREQYF. Here the CDR3 DNA reads TGCGCCAGCAGCGCCAGAGTTGGCCCTCTACGGGAGCAGTACTTC.

The chain employs TRBV30 and TRBJ1-5; no firm D call. The CDR3 length is 12 residues. Trimming removed 1 base at V and 6 bases at J, with 7 bases between. Germline V gene sequence: CDR1 GTSNPN, CDR2 SVGIG (reference sequence). Here the CDR3 reads CAWSAHRQPQHF. The CDR3 DNA follows: TGTGCCTGGAGTGCCCATCGTCAGCCCCAGCATTTT.

This chain connects TRBV18 to TRBJ1-2; 7 nucleotides agree with TRBD1. Germline CDR1 is KGHSH and CDR2 is LQKENI. Trimming took 0 bases from V and 4 from J; bases not matched to a gene: 8. This CDR3 contains 16 residues. CDR3 sequence reads: CASSPPSGQISYGYTF. Written as DNA, the CDR3 is TGTGCCAGCTCACCACCGTCGGGACAGATATCCTATGGCTACACCTTC.

This clone was counted a few times. This rearrangement joins TRBV11-3 to TRBJ2-1; possible D gene TRBD2, 5 bases. The V gene lost 6 bases and the J gene lost 5 bases, with 20 bases spanning the gap. Germline-derived CDR1 and CDR2 are SGHNT and YENEEA. CDR3 length: 16 residues. The CDR3, as DNA: TGTGCCAGCAGGCCTTTTTCGGTAGCGAGGCACAATGAGCAGTTCTTC. Residues: CASRPFSVARHNEQFF.

This chain uses TRBV19 with TRBJ1-1; the D gene is possibly TRBD1 (5 bases). Germline V gene data show CDR1 as LNHDA and CDR2 as SQIVND (reference sequence). CDR3 size: 15 residues. V was cut by 0 bases and J by 11 bases, with 19 bases left in between. CDR3 residues: CASSIDRLRRGEAFF. Written as DNA, the CDR3 is TGTGCCAGTAGTATAGATCGGTTAAGGAGGGGCGAGGCTTTCTTT.

V is TRBV15 and J is TRBJ2-1; 9 bases fit TRBD2. The germline gives CDR1 LNHNV, CDR2 YYDKDF (reference sequence). The V segment lost 5 bases and the J segment 8 bases; nucleotides outside the gene matches: 13. This CDR3 region has 16 residues. The DNA for the CDR3 is TGTGCCACCAGCGGGGTGGTGGTAGCGGGAGTTGATGAGCAGTTCTTC. Its translation: CATSGVVVAGVDEQFF.

The V and J genes are TRBV18 and TRBJ2-2; 9 nucleotides align to TRBD1. The V and J ends lost 4 bases and 0 bases, in that order; junction bases with no gene match: 3. The CDR3 runs 16 residues. From germline, CDR1 is KGHSH and CDR2 LQKENI. CDR3 amino acids: CASSLGQGSNTGELFF. DNA of the CDR3: TGTGCCAGCTCACTCGGACAGGGGTCGAACACCGGGGAGCTGTTTTTT.

This clone was observed at least ten times. CDR3 in amino acids: CASSGEGPYNEQFF. CDR3 DNA sequence: TGTGCCAGCAGCGGAGAGGGACCCTACAATGAGCAGTTCTTC. This chain links TRBV11-3 with TRBJ2-1; D may match TRBD1 or TRBD2 (5 bases each). The CDR3 sequence is 14 residues long. Trimming pared 5 bases from V and 2 bases from J, leaving 10 bases between. The germline V gene has CDR1 SGHNT and CDR2 YENEEA.

V gene TRBV6-8 combines with J gene TRBJ2-1, with 11 bases fitting TRBD1. The CDR3 length is 13 residues. The germline CDR1 and CDR2 sequences are MNHGY and SAAAGT. The J segment lost 7 bases and the V segment lost 6 bases, leaving 2 bases of the junction unmatched. The CDR3 region is CASSGTGGNEQFF. In DNA form, the CDR3 reads TGTGCCAGCAGCGGGACAGGGGGGAATGAGCAGTTCTTC.

This clone has a handful of counts. The junction departs from the called germline gene at one end, perhaps through a read error. The chain recombines TRBV6-8 with TRBJ2-1; 8 positions agree with TRBD1. This CDR3 spans 17 amino acids. Germline CDR1 MNHGY, CDR2 SAAAGT. CDR3 protein: CAISVTPSGTGNNEQFF. The CDR3 coding sequence is TGTGCCATCAGTGTCACACCTTCCGGGACAGGCAACAATGAGCAGTTCTTC.

The chain couples TRBV1 to TRBJ2-7; the table's D call, TRBD2, was not checked against the DNA. TRBV1 is an annotated pseudogene. The CDR3 runs to 13 residues. CDR3 region: CASSPSRRYEQYF. The CDR3 nucleotides read TGCGCCAGCAGCCCCTCAAGGAGGTACGAGCAGTACTTC.

This chain uses TRBV25-1 with TRBJ1-4, with 9 nucleotides matching TRBD1. Germline V gene data show CDR1 as MGHDK and CDR2 as SYGVNS. The J segment lost 8 bases and the V segment lost 3 bases, leaving 10 bases of the junction unmatched. The CDR3 has 16 residues. The DNA for the CDR3 is TGTGCCAGCAGTGATTTGAACAGGGGGCTTAGAGAAAAACTGTTTTTT. Translated, it gives CASSDLNRGLREKLFF.

This chain links TRBV6-8 with TRBJ2-7; the D is unclear. The V end was cut by 2 bases, the J end by 3 bases, with 14 bases between. This CDR3 has 15 amino acids. Per the germline V gene, CDR1 is MNHGY and CDR2 is SAAAGT. In DNA form, the CDR3 reads TGTGCCAGCAGTTACGGTTTGGGCAGAGGCTACGAGCAGTACTTC. As protein: CASSYGLGRGYEQYF.

This clone has ten or more counts. The chain couples TRBV13 to TRBJ2-7, with D possibly being TRBD1 (6 bases). CDR3 length equals 16 residues. Per the germline V gene, CDR1 is PRHDT and CDR2 is FYEKMQ (reference sequence). V lost 0 bases and J lost 4, with 16 bases in between. This CDR3 is CASSLGASGVRYEQYF. In DNA form, the CDR3 reads TGTGCCAGCAGCTTAGGGGCCTCAGGGGTCAGATACGAGCAGTACTTC. Using reference TRBV13 and TRBJ2-7 for the parts outside the CDR3, the full variable domain is AAGVIQSPRHLIKEKRETATLKCYPIPRHDTVYWYQQGPGQDPQFLISFYEKMQSDKGSIPDRFSAQQFSDYHSELNMSSLELGDSALYFCASSLGASGVRYEQYFGPGTRLTVT.

The V and J genes are TRBV18 and TRBJ2-2; D might be TRBD2 (5 bases). V shed 4 bases and J shed 6 bases, with 21 bases lying between them. Germline-derived CDR1 and CDR2 are KGHSH and LQKENI. There are 17 residues in the CDR3. The DNA for the CDR3 is TGTGCCAGCTCACGAAGGGAGTCTCTAGTAGTATCCGGGGAGCTGTTTTTT. This gives the protein CASSRRESLVVSGELFF. The full variable domain, with the rest looked up from reference TRBV18 and TRBJ2-2, is NAGVMQNPRHLVRRRGQEARLRCSPMKGHSHVYWYRQLPEEGLKFMVYLQKENIIDESGMPKERFSAEFPKEGPSILRIQQVVRGDSAAYFCASSRRESLVVSGELFFGEGSRLTVL.

The sample holds a few counts of this clone. The J gene is TRBJ1-2, the V gene TRBV9; 9 bases are shared with TRBD1. V gave up 4 bases and J gave up 5 bases; unmatched junction bases: 18. This CDR3 region has 18 residues. Germline V gene lookup returns CDR1 SGDLS and CDR2 YYNGEE. The CDR3: CASSFSPPGRTGAYGYTF. CDR3 DNA: TGTGCCAGCAGCTTTTCCCCGCCCGGACGGACAGGGGCTTATGGCTACACCTTC.

This clone was detected once. The chain employs TRBV19 and TRBJ2-5, with D perhaps matching TRBD1 (5 bases). Trimming took 7 bases from V and 4 from J, leaving 7 bases between them. Germline V gives CDR1 LNHDA, CDR2 SQIVND (reference sequence). This CDR3 has 11 residues. The CDR3 reads CASKGAETQYF. The CDR3, as DNA: TGTGCCAGTAAAGGGGCAGAGACCCAGTACTTC.

This clone was found a few times. This sample also contains other DNA sequences that code for the same CDR3. This chain uses TRBV10-2 with TRBJ1-1; possibly TRBD1 for D (5 bases). CDR1 and CDR2 (germline): WSHSY, SAAADI. Trimming removed 0 bases from V and 5 bases from J, with 10 bases in between. CDR3 length: 14 amino acids. The CDR3 DNA sequence: TGCGCCAGCAGTGAGTCGGGGGGTGGGACTGAAGCTTTCTTT. Translated: CASSESGGGTEAFF.

The table lists this clone with a few counts. This chain joins TRBV5-1 and TRBJ2-1, with 11 bases aligning to TRBD2. CDR1 and CDR2 (germline): SGHRS, YFSETQ. There are 16 residues in the CDR3. Unmatched junction bases numbered 9, after V lost 4 bases and J lost 6 bases. As DNA, the CDR3 is TGCGCCAGCAGCCATAGCGGGGGGGCCGACCTCAATGAGCAGTTCTTC. Translation: CASSHSGGADLNEQFF.

This chain links TRBV19 with TRBJ1-2; 7 bases are a match to TRBD1. CDR3 length: 15 residues. CDR1 and CDR2 (germline): LNHDA, SQIVND (reference sequence). With V trimmed by 6 bases and J by 2 bases, 9 bases remained unmatched. The CDR3 coding sequence is TGTGCCAGTAGCAAGGGGGACAGTGTCAACTATGGCTACACCTTC. This gives the protein CASSKGDSVNYGYTF.

V is TRBV9 and J is TRBJ1-1; D gene uncertain. The CDR3 consists of 14 residues. From germline, CDR1 is SGDLS and CDR2 YYNGEE. The V end was cut by 4 bases, the J end by 4 bases, with 14 bases between. The CDR3 DNA reads TGTGCCAGCAGCCTCGGGCAGGAGAGCACTGAAGCTTTCTTT. This translates into CASSLGQESTEAFF.

This clone is medium-sized within its sample. The chain couples TRBV29-1 to TRBJ2-2; D perhaps matches TRBD2 (6 bases). There are 14 residues in the CDR3. V lost 2 bases and J 3 bases, leaving 10 bases between the germline ends. Germline V gives CDR1 SQVTM, CDR2 ANQGSEA. DNA for the CDR3: TGCAGCGTTGAACTCAGGGAGGACACCGGGGAGCTGTTTTTT. Amino acid sequence: CSVELREDTGELFF.

This clone was observed a few times. This chain joins TRBV7-6 and TRBJ1-1; 7 bases fit TRBD1. The CDR3 has 15 residues. V was pared by 5 bases and J by 4 bases, with 10 bases of the junction left unmatched. From germline, CDR1 is SGHVS and CDR2 FNYEAQ. The CDR3 nucleotides read TGTGCCAGCAGCCGACGACAGGGACTAGGCACTGAAGCTTTCTTT. This codes for CASSRRQGLGTEAFF.

This clone has more than one count but fewer than ten. The chain carries TRBV9 and TRBJ2-3; the match to TRBD2 covers 14 bases. V trimming: 3 bases; J trimming: 5 bases; junction bases outside the gene matches: 5. The CDR3 runs 16 residues. Germline V gives CDR1 SGDLS, CDR2 YYNGEE. This CDR3 reads CASSEGTSGRLDTQYF. CDR3 bases: TGTGCCAGCAGCGAGGGGACTAGCGGGAGACTAGATACGCAGTATTTT.

The V and J genes are TRBV11-3 and TRBJ2-7, with D maybe TRBD1 (5 bases). Trimming shortened V by 3 bases and J by 2 bases, and 14 bases separated the two germline ends. Germline V CDR1 and CDR2: SGHNT, YENEEA. This CDR3 is 15 amino acids long. The CDR3 loop reads CASSLLGDPAYEQYF. The CDR3, as DNA: TGTGCCAGCAGCTTGTTAGGGGATCCCGCCTACGAGCAGTACTTC.

This clone showed up just a few times. Sequence at one end of the junction differs from germline and may be a read error. The chain joins TRBV6-8 to TRBJ1-2; 11 bases are a match to TRBD1. The CDR3 has 14 amino acids. Per germline, CDR1 MNHGY and CDR2 SAAAGT. CDR3 residues: CASRRGQGVSPPLF. The CDR3 coding sequence is TGTGCCAGCAGACGGGGACAGGGGGTCTCACCCCCCTTATTC.